This T cell receptor beta chain was observed in a study of T cell clonotyping in hematopoietic cell transplantation (dated by TCRdb to 2020 to 2022). For the wider study: The study collected approximately 130 blood samples from 35 consecutive transplant recipients and their related donors. Recruitment of patients ran from 2015 to early 2017, and follow-up continued until late 2020 or until death.

Blood samples for TCR beta sequencing were given by related transplant donors. Nuclei Lysis Solution was used to extract genomic DNA from fresh or cryopreserved unfractionated peripheral blood mononuclear cells. The paper's findings and limits, for the study overall: Donor and pretransplant recipient Inverse Simpson Index values predicted broader posttransplant TCR repertoire diversity. Only a small fraction of recipient repertoires overlapped donor repertoires, with over 97% appearing de novo at the given depth. Sample size was limited, and cells were not sorted, so CD4 and CD8 repertoire contributions could not be separated. After transplant, TCR diversity in recipients dropped, and pathologically expanded clonotypes climbed progressively between day 30 and day 180.

About this clone: The antigen it binds to is not known. Base qualities were left out, and no much larger clone turns up one base away.

The immunoSEQ assay, a bias-controlled multiplex PCR using V- and J-specific primers, was used to amplify TCR beta CDR3 regions from genomic DNA. A second PCR step added a proprietary barcode and Illumina adapter sequences to the CDR3 amplicons. An Illumina MiSeq instrument was used to sequence the CDR3 libraries. In the authors' own workflow: Export and quality control were handled in immunoSEQ Analyzer 3.0, while downstream analyses relied on R Bioconductor and Immunarch. Repertoire metrics were calculated using only productive rearrangements within the normalized downsampled data set. Pathologically expanded clonotypes were defined as those larger than 5 templates in the normalized cohort. The Inverse Simpson Index was used to measure repertoire diversity. To capture all clonotypes, CMV-specificity analyses were performed on the non-normalized data set. This is the immuneACCESS table as TCRdb keeps it, with only in-frame sequences that have V and J called. A part of the clones is gone; compared with another copy, unresolved V genes explain less than half, and the rest is unexplained. The D gene and trimming were derived from the DNA, and the V and J assignments and clone size from that table. Within this sample are tens of thousands of clones, with 95% of them counted one time only. The ten largest make up almost 0.95% of the sample.

Material: peripheral blood mononuclear cells. This TCR was recovered from a young man in good health. Some clones in this sample may be carry-over from other donors' samples.

The CDR3 corresponds to CASRRSTTTDTQYF. The DNA sequence is as follows: TGTGCCTCTCGCCGGTCTACAACCACGGATACGCAGTATTTT. The rearrangement combines TRBV7-3 with TRBJ2-3; a confident D gene designation cannot be given. Including the terminal cysteine and phenylalanine, the CDR3 comprises 14 residues. Of the read, only the CDR3 DNA is kept; its 42 bases are in frame from base 1. From the germline V gene, CDR1 is SGHTA and CDR2 is FQGTGA. V is cut by 11 bases and J by 6 bases, and the space between the germline ends is 21 bases.